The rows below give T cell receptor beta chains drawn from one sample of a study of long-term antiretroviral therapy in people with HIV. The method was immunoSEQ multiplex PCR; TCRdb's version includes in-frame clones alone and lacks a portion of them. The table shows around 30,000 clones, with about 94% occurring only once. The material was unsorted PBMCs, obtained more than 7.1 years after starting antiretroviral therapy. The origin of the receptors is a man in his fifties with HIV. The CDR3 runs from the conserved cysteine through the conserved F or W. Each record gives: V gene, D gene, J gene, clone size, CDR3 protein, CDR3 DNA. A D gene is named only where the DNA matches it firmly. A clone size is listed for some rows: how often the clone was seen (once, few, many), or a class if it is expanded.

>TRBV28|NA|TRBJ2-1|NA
CASSFAPSAYNEQFF
TGTGCCAGCAGTTTCGCCCCTAGCGCCTACAATGAGCAGTTCTTC
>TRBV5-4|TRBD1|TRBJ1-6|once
CASSSARNRGLGGNSPLHF
TGTGCCAGCAGCTCAGCTCGTAACAGGGGGCTAGGAGGAAATTCACCCCTCCACTTT
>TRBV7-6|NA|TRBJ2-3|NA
CASSLEGGTDTQYF
TGTGCCAGCAGCTTAGAGGGAGGCACAGATACGCAGTATTTT
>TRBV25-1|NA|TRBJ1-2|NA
CASRLDRPNYGYTF
TGTGCCAGCAGACTCGACAGGCCCAACTATGGCTACACCTTC
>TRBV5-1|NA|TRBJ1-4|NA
CASSLDLGQRDNEKLFF
TGCGCCAGCAGCTTGGACCTCGGACAGAGAGATAATGAAAAACTGTTTTTT
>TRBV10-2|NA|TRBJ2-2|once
CASSEALPELFF
TGCGCCAGCAGTGAAGCTCTACCGGAGCTGTTTTTT
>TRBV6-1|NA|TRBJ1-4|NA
CASDARQGREKLFF
TGTGCCAGCGACGCACGGCAGGGACGAGAAAAACTGTTTTTT
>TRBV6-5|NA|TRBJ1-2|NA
CASTTLTNYGYTF
TGTGCCAGCACGACTCTGACTAACTATGGCTACACCTTC
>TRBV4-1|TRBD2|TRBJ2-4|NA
CASSQEGGGATKNIQYF
TGCGCCAGCAGCCAAGAGGGCGGGGGGGCGACCAAAAACATTCAGTACTTC
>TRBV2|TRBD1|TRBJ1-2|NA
CASRWDRGNYGYTF
TGTGCCAGCAGATGGGACAGGGGGAACTATGGCTACACCTTC
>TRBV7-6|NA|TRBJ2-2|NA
CASSLGSGLDTGELFF
TGTGCCAGCAGCTTAGGTTCGGGCCTTGATACCGGGGAGCTGTTTTTT
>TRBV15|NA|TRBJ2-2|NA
CATSRDRETGELFF
TGTGCCACCAGCAGAGACAGGGAGACCGGGGAGCTGTTTTTT
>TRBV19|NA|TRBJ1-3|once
CASRIDRSSGNTIYF
TGTGCCAGTAGGATTGACAGAAGCTCTGGAAACACCATATATTTT
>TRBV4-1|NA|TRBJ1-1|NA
CASSQERDLNTEAFF
TGCGCCAGCAGCCAAGAGCGGGATTTGAACACTGAAGCTTTCTTT
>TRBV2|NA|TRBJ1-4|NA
CASSGSLSTSTNEKLFF
TGTGCCAGCAGTGGGAGTCTTTCAACCTCAACTAATGAAAAACTGTTTTTT
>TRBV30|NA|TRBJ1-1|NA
CAWSKGVNTEAFF
TGTGCCTGGAGTAAGGGAGTGAACACTGAAGCTTTCTTT
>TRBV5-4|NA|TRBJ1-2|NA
CASSLAGNNYGYTF
TGTGCCAGCAGCTTGGCCGGCAATAACTATGGCTACACCTTC
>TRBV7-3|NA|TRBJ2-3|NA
CASSLRGGTDTQYF
TGTGCCAGCAGCTTACGAGGGGGCACAGATACGCAGTATTTT
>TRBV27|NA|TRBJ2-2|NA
CASSHGLNTGELFF
TGTGCCAGCAGCCATGGACTGAACACCGGGGAGCTGTTTTTT
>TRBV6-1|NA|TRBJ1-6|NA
CASSNREWGNSPLHF
TGTGCCAGCAGTAACAGGGAATGGGGTAATTCACCCCTCCACTTT
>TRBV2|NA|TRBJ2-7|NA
CASRGDTYEQYF
TGTGCCAGCAGGGGAGACACCTACGAGCAGTACTTC
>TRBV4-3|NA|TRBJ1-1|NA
CASSQGVSTEAFF
TGCGCCAGCAGCCAAGGAGTGAGTACTGAAGCTTTCTTT
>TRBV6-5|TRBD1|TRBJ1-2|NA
CASSYRDRGYDGYTF
TGTGCCAGCAGTTACCGGGACAGGGGATACGATGGCTACACCTTC
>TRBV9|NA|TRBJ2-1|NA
CASSEHNEQFF
TGTGCCAGCAGCGAGCACAATGAGCAGTTCTTC
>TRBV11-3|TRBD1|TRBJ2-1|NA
CASSRFRDSEQFF
TGTGCCAGCAGTCGATTTAGGGACAGTGAGCAGTTCTTC
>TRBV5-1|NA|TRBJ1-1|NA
CASSLDSTMNTEAFF
TGCGCCAGCAGCTTGGACAGCACTATGAACACTGAAGCTTTCTTT
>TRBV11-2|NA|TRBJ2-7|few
CASILLGSHKTYEQYF
TGTGCCAGCATTCTTCTCGGCAGCCACAAGACCTACGAGCAGTACTTC
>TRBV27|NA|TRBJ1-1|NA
CASSLGTGANTEAFF
TGTGCCAGCAGTTTAGGGACGGGGGCGAACACTGAAGCTTTCTTT
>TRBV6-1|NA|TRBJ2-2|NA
CASSERIGQGKTGELFF
TGTGCCAGCAGTGAACGAATCGGTCAGGGTAAGACCGGGGAGCTGTTTTTT
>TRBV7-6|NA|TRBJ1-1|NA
CASSLGMGTEAFF
TGTGCCAGCAGCTTAGGAATGGGCACTGAAGCTTTCTTT
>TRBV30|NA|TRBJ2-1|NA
CAWSPSDEQFF
TGTGCCTGGAGCCCATCTGATGAGCAGTTCTTC
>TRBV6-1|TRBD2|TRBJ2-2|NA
CASITSGGDTGELFF
TGTGCCAGCATAACTAGCGGGGGGGACACCGGGGAGCTGTTTTTT
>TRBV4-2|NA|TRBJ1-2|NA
CASSQVTDMGNGYTF
TGTGCCAGCAGCCAAGTAACCGATATGGGGAATGGCTACACCTTC
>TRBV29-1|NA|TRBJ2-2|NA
CSVGGSFGTGELFF
TGCAGCGTTGGGGGGAGTTTTGGTACCGGGGAGCTGTTTTTT
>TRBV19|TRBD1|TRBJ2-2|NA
CASKQGSASGELFF
TGTGCCAGTAAACAGGGGTCCGCGTCCGGGGAGCTGTTTTTT
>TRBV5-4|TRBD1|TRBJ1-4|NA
CASSLVGQEEKLFF
TGTGCCAGCAGCTTGGTGGGACAGGAGGAAAAACTGTTTTTT
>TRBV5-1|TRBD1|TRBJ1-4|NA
CASSWDSNEKLFF
TGCGCCAGCAGCTGGGACAGTAATGAAAAACTGTTTTTT
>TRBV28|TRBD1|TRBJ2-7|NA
CASSFLVGVGTESYEQYF
TGTGCCAGCAGTTTTTTAGTTGGAGTCGGGACAGAGTCCTACGAGCAGTACTTC
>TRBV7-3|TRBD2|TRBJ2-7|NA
CASSLAGGPYEQYF
TGTGCCAGCAGTTTAGCGGGGGGGCCCTACGAGCAGTACTTC
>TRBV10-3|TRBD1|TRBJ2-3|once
CAISDNRGRGTDTQYF
TGTGCCATCAGTGACAATAGGGGGCGGGGCACAGATACGCAGTATTTT
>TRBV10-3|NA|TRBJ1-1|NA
CAITPAPGGTEAFF
TGTGCCATCACTCCCGCCCCTGGAGGCACTGAAGCTTTCTTT